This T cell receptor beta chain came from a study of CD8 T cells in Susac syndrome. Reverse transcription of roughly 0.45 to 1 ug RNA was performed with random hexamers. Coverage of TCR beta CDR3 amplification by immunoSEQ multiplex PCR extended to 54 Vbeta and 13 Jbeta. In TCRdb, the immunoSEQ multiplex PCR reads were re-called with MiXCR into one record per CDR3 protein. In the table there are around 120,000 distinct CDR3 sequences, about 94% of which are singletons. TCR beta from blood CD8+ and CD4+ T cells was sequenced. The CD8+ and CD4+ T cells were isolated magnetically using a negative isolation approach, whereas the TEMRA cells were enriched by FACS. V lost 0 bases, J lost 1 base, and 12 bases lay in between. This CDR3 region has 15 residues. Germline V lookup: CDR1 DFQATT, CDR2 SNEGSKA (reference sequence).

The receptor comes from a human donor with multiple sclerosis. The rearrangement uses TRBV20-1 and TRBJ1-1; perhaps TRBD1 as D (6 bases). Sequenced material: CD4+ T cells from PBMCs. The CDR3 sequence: CSARDNKGGNTEAFF. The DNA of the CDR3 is TGCAGTGCTAGAGATAATAAGGGGGGGAACACTGAAGCTTTCTTT.